These 20 T cell receptor beta chains originate from one sample sequenced in a study of immune evolution from preneoplasia to lung adenocarcinoma. Assay: immunoSEQ multiplex PCR; the TCRdb copy retains only in-frame clones and omits some. The table has about 6,100 clones, just under 80% seen once; the top ten hold under 6.5%. Specimen: FFPE minimally invasive lung adenocarcinoma tissue. The origin of the receptors is a person between 45 and 75 years old with lung adenocarcinoma.

The chain joins TRBV5-1 to TRBJ2-1; no reliable D call. V lost 5 bases and J 4 bases, leaving 7 bases between the germline ends. This CDR3 has 12 amino acids. The germline CDR1 and CDR2 sequences are SGHRS and YFSETQ. The CDR3 region is CASRILYNEQFF. For the CDR3, the DNA is TGCGCCAGCAGAATTCTTTACAATGAGCAGTTCTTC.

The chain combines TRBV28 with TRBJ2-7, with 8 bases that match TRBD2. CDR1 and CDR2 (germline): MDHEN, SYDVKM. The CDR3 covers 15 residues. V trimming: 4 bases; J trimming: 0 bases; junction bases outside the gene matches: 5. CDR3 nucleotide sequence: TGTGCCAGCAGTTCGGCGGGAGGCACCTCCTACGAGCAGTACTTC. Its translation is CASSSAGGTSYEQYF.

This rearrangement joins TRBV6-1 to TRBJ2-2; D is perhaps TRBD1 (6 bases). This CDR3 is 15 amino acids long. V shed 8 bases and J shed 6 bases, with 19 bases lying between them. Germline loops: CDR1 MNHNS, CDR2 SASEGT. The chain's CDR3 is CASVIETGNPGELFF. The DNA of the CDR3 is TGTGCCAGCGTGATAGAGACAGGAAATCCCGGGGAGCTGTTTTTT.

J is TRBJ2-7 and V is TRBV7-2, with 10 bases aligning to TRBD2. Germline V gives CDR1 SGHTA, CDR2 FQGNSA. There are 14 residues in the CDR3. V was clipped by 5 bases and J by 7 bases; unmatched bases: 8. CDR3 sequence: CASSVTSGVGEQYF. CDR3 nucleotide sequence: TGTGCCAGCAGCGTTACTAGCGGGGTAGGGGAGCAGTACTTC. The whole variable domain, remainder taken from reference TRBV7-2 and TRBJ2-7, is GAGVSQSPSNKVTEKGKDVELRCDPISGHTALYWYRQSLGQGLEFLIYFQGNSAPDKSGLPSDRFSAERTGGSVSTLTIQRTQQEDSAVYLCASSVTSGVGEQYFGPGTRLTVT.

The chain's CDR3 is CATSREPGDYGYTF. CDR3 sequence (DNA): TGTGCCACCAGCAGAGAACCTGGGGACTATGGCTACACCTTC. The chain has TRBV15 and TRBJ1-2; D not resolved. V was cut by 0 bases and J by 3 bases, with 8 bases left in between. The length of the CDR3 is 14 residues. Germline V lookup: CDR1 LNHNV, CDR2 YYDKDF (reference sequence).

CDR3 in DNA: TGTGCCAGCAGCTTAGACTATAATTCACCCCTCCACTTT. Its translation: CASSLDYNSPLHF. The gene calls are TRBV7-3 and TRBJ1-6; D not resolved. CDR3 length: 13 amino acids. Trimming took off 2 bases at V and 3 bases at J, with 2 bases between the two ends. The germline V gene has CDR1 SGHTA and CDR2 FQGTGA. The variable domain in full, with the rest retrieved from reference TRBV7-3 and TRBJ1-6, is GAGVSQTPSNKVTEKGKYVELRCDPISGHTALYWYRQSLGQGPEFLIYFQGTGAADDSGLPNDRFFAVRPEGSVSTLKIQRTERGDSAVYLCASSLDYNSPLHFGNGTRLTVT.

The V gene is TRBV28, the J gene TRBJ1-4; no reliable D call. V was trimmed by 4 bases and J by 4 bases, leaving 13 bases between them. This CDR3 contains 15 residues. CDR1 is MDHEN and CDR2 is SYDVKM in the germline V gene. CDR3 DNA: TGTGCCAGCAGTTCTGCTCGGCTAATTAATGAAAAACTGTTTTTT. Translated, it gives CASSSARLINEKLFF.

The chain joins TRBV5-1 to TRBJ1-1; D possibly corresponds to TRBD1 (6 bases). Trimming took off 5 bases at V and 2 bases at J, with 13 bases between the two ends. The CDR3 runs 14 residues. Germline CDR1 SGHRS, CDR2 YFSETQ. CDR3 amino acids: CASRRGGSNTEAFF. The DNA for the CDR3 is TGCGCCAGCAGGAGGGGGGGCTCAAACACTGAAGCTTTCTTT.

The chain links TRBV7-9 to TRBJ2-7, with 15 bases that match TRBD2. Germline CDR1 SEHNR, CDR2 FQNEAQ (reference sequence). V was clipped by 5 bases and J by 5 bases; unmatched bases: 7. The CDR3 contains 16 residues. Written as DNA, the CDR3 is TGTGCCAGCAGCCTTGGACTAGCGGGAGGGCAGAACGAGCAGTACTTC. This gives the protein CASSLGLAGGQNEQYF.

This chain uses TRBV6-6 with TRBJ2-3; tentative D call: TRBD1 (5 bases). The germline V and J ends were trimmed by 0 bases and 14 bases, with 15 bases remaining between them. The CDR3 sequence is 13 residues long. Looked up from germline, CDR1 is MNHNY and CDR2 is SVGAGI (reference sequence). The CDR3: CASSYSDRGTVYF. The DNA of the CDR3 is TGTGCCAGCAGTTACTCTGACAGAGGAACCGTGTATTTT.

This chain uses TRBV5-4 with TRBJ1-2; 9 nucleotides line up with TRBD1. This CDR3 comprises 16 residues. CDR1 SGHNT and CDR2 YYREEE come from the germline V gene (reference sequence). The V gene end was trimmed by 4 bases and the J gene end by 4 bases; junction bases not matched to a gene: 11. The CDR3 sequence: CASSPGSGQGLYGYTF. The CDR3 DNA follows: TGTGCCAGCAGCCCGGGGTCGGGACAGGGCCTCTATGGCTACACCTTC.

The chain has TRBV5-8 and TRBJ2-1; the match to TRBD1 covers 8 bases. Per germline, CDR1 SGHTS and CDR2 YDEGEE. V was pared by 3 bases and J by 0 bases, with 11 bases of the junction left unmatched. The CDR3 extends over 18 amino acids. CDR3 sequence: CASSSGTGDPISYNEQFF. The CDR3 DNA follows: TGTGCCAGCAGCTCCGGGACAGGCGATCCAATCTCCTACAATGAGCAGTTCTTC. Using reference TRBV5-8 and TRBJ2-1 for the parts outside the CDR3, the full variable domain is EAGVTQSPTHLIKTRGQQATLRCSPISGHTSVYWYQQALGLGLQFLLWYDEGEERNRGNFPPRFSGRQFPNYSSELNVNALELEDSALYLCASSSGTGDPISYNEQFFGPGTRLTVL.

The J gene is TRBJ2-5, the V gene TRBV10-2; TRBD1 aligns across 9 bases. Germline V gene data show CDR1 as WSHSY and CDR2 as SAAADI. This CDR3 contains 15 residues. Unmatched junction bases numbered 4, after V lost 0 bases and J lost 5 bases. The CDR3 DNA sequence: TGCGCCAGCAGTGAGTCGGACAGGGGAGGGGAGACCCAGTACTTC. This codes for CASSESDRGGETQYF.

The genes are TRBV7-3 and TRBJ2-3; TRBD2 agrees at 10 bases. The V and J ends lost 1 base and 1 base, in that order; junction bases with no gene match: 2. Germline CDR1 SGHTA, CDR2 FQGTGA. The CDR3 totals 16 residues. The CDR3 reads CASSLIGTSGTDTQYF. The CDR3 DNA is TGTGCCAGCAGCTTAATAGGGACTAGCGGCACAGATACGCAGTATTTT.

The rearrangement uses TRBV27 and TRBJ2-5; 8 nucleotides align to TRBD1. This CDR3 contains 13 residues. Germline CDR1 and CDR2: MNHEY and SMNVEV (reference sequence). The junction had 7 bases not matched to a gene; V was cut back by 2 bases and J by 11 bases. CDR3 sequence reads: CASSLSRGLPQYF. CDR3 nucleotides: TGTGCCAGCAGTTTAAGCAGGGGGCTTCCTCAGTACTTC.

This clone has a single count. The gene calls are TRBV13 and TRBJ1-1, with D maybe TRBD1 (6 bases). The V end lost 5 bases, the J end lost 2 bases, and 12 bases lay between the germline ends. Per germline, CDR1 PRHDT and CDR2 FYEKMQ (reference sequence). The CDR3 contains 14 residues. The CDR3: CASSIGGLNTEAFF. CDR3 DNA sequence: TGTGCCAGCAGCATCGGGGGGCTTAACACTGAAGCTTTCTTT.

This clone was seen more than once but under ten times. V usage is TRBV28 and J usage is TRBJ1-5; weak D call: TRBD1 (5 bases). Germline-derived CDR1 and CDR2 are MDHEN and SYDVKM. This CDR3 has 14 residues. The V and J ends lost 8 bases and 3 bases respectively, with 14 bases between them. CDR3 sequence: CASQTGGYNQPQHF. The CDR3 coding sequence is TGTGCCAGCCAAACCGGGGGATACAATCAGCCCCAGCATTTT. Filled out from reference TRBV28 and TRBJ1-5, the complete variable domain reads DVKVTQSSRYLVKRTGEKVFLECVQDMDHENMFWYRQDPGLGLRLIYFSYDVKMKEKGDIPEGYSVSREKKERFSLILESASTNQTSMYLCASQTGGYNQPQHFGDGTRLSIL.

This chain joins TRBV14 and TRBJ2-6, with TRBD1 identical over 11 bases. The V segment lost 5 bases and the J segment 0 bases; nucleotides outside the gene matches: 9. Per the germline V gene, CDR1 is SGHDN and CDR2 is FVKESK. The length of the CDR3 is 19 residues. The CDR3: CASSVDRDRGFSGANVLTF. The CDR3 DNA reads as TGTGCCAGCAGCGTAGACCGGGACAGGGGGTTCTCTGGGGCCAACGTCCTGACTTTC.

The chain employs TRBV6-5 and TRBJ1-3; D gene uncertain. CDR3 size: 13 residues. Germline V gene sequence: CDR1 MNHEY, CDR2 SVGAGI. The V end lost 2 bases, the J end lost 2 bases, and 4 bases lay between the germline ends. CDR3 residues: CASSYKAGNTIYF. The CDR3 DNA follows: TGTGCCAGCAGTTACAAGGCTGGAAACACCATATATTTT.

The chain recombines TRBV7-9 with TRBJ1-5, with a tentative D call TRBD1 (6 bases). Germline-derived CDR1 and CDR2 are SEHNR and FQNEAQ (reference sequence). CDR3 length: 13 residues. V was cut by 5 bases and J by 4 bases, with 9 bases left in between. In DNA, the CDR3 is TGTGCCAGCAGCCGAGGACAGAATCAGCCCCAGCATTTT. Its translation: CASSRGQNQPQHF. Variable domain in full (rest from reference TRBV7-9 and TRBJ1-5): DTGVSQNPRHKITKRGQNVTFRCDPISEHNRLYWYRQTLGQGPEFLTYFQNEAQLEKSRLLSDRFSAERPKGSFSTLEIQRTEQGDSAMYLCASSRGQNQPQHFGDGTRLSIL.